The sequence of this T cell receptor (beta chain) was determined in a study of cytomegalovirus exposure and HLA in healthy donors. In nominal health when sampled, donors likely had unrecorded immune exposures nonetheless. The PCR had 60 Vbeta and 13 Jbeta primers. The method was immunoSEQ multiplex PCR; TCRdb's version includes in-frame clones alone and lacks a portion of them. This table holds some 120,000 clones, less than 80% found once. With respect to this clone: Its antigen is undetermined.

V was pared by 5 bases and J by 4 bases, with 5 bases of the junction left unmatched. CDR1 and CDR2 from the germline V gene are SGHRS and YFSETQ. The CDR3 sequence is 13 residues long. General study points: Most likely, a cluster of highly shared sequence variants arose as a sequencing artifact.

The sequenced sample was PBMCs. V and J are TRBV5-1 and TRBJ2-5; 7 nucleotides match TRBD1. The sequence was collected from a woman in her twenties or thirties in good health and CMV-seronegative. The CDR3 DNA reads TGCGCCAGCAGTGGGGACAGTAGAGAGACCCAGTACTTC. Translating gives CASSGDSRETQYF.